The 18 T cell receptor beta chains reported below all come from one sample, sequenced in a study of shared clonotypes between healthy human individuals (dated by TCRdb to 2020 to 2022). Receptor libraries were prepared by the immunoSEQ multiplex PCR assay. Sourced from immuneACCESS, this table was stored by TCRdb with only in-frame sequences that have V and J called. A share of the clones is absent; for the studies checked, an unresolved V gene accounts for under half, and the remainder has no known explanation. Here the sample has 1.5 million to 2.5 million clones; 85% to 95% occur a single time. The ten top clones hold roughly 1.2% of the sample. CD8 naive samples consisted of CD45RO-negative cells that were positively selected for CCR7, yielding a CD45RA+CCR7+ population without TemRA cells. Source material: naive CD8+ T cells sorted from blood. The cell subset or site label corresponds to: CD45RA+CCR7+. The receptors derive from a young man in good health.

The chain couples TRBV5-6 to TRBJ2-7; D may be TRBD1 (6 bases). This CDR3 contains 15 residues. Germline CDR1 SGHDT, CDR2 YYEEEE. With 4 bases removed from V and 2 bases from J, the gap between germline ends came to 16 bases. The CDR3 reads CASSVYRVGAYEQYF. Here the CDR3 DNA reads TGTGCCAGCAGCGTCTACAGGGTTGGGGCCTACGAGCAGTACTTC.

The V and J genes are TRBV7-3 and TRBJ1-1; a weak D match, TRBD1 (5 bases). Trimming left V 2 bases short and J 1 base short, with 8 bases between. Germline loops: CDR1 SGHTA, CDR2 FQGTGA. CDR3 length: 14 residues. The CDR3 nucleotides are TGTGCCAGCAGCTTATACGGGGCGAACACTGAAGCTTTCTTT. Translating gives CASSLYGANTEAFF.

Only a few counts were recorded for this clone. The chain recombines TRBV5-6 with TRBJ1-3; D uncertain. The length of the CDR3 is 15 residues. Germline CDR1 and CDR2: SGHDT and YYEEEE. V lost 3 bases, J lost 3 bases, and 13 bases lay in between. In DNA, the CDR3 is TGTGCCAGCAGCTCCGGACCGACCAATGGAAACACCATATATTTT. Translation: CASSSGPTNGNTIYF.

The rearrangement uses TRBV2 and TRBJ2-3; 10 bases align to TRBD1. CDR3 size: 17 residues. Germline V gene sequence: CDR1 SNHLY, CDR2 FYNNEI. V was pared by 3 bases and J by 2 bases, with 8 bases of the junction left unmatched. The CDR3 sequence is CASSDLGTGVLTDTQYF. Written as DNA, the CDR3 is TGTGCCAGCAGTGACCTCGGGACAGGGGTTCTCACAGATACGCAGTATTTT.

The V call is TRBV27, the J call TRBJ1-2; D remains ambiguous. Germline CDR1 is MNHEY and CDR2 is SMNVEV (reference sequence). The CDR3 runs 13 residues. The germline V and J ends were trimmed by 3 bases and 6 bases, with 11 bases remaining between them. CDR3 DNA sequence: TGTGCCAGCAGTTTGGGCCAGACGGATGGCTACACCTTC. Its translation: CASSLGQTDGYTF.

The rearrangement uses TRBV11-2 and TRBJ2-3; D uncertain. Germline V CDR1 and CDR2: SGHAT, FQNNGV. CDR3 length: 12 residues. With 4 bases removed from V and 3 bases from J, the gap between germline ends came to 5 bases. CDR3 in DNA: TGTGCCAGCAGCTGGCAAACAGATACGCAGTATTTT. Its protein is CASSWQTDTQYF.

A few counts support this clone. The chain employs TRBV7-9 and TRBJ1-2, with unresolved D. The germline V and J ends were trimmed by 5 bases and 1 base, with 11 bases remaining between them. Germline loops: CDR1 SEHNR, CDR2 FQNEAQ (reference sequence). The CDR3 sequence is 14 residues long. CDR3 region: CASSPRAVNYGYTF. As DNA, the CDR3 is TGTGCCAGCAGCCCTAGGGCAGTTAACTATGGCTACACCTTC.

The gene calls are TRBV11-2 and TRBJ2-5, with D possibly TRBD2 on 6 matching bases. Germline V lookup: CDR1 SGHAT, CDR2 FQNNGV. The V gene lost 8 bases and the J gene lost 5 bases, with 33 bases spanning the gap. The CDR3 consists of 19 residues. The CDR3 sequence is CASGLLTFSHGSRQETQYF. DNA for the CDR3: TGTGCCAGCGGGCTCCTCACCTTCTCGCACGGGAGTAGGCAGGAGACCCAGTACTTC.

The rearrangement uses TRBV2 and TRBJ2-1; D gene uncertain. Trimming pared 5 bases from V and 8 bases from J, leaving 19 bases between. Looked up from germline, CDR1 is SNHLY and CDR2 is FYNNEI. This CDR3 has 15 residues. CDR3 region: CASSYLGSEDHEQFF. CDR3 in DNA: TGTGCCAGCAGTTATCTAGGAAGTGAGGATCATGAGCAGTTCTTC.

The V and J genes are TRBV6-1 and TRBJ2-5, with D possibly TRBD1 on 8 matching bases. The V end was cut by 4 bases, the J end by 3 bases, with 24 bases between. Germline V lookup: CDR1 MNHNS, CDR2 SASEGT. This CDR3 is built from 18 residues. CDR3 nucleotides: TGTGCCAGCAGTGGCGGGGAGGGCAGGGGGCTTTGGAAAGAGACCCAGTACTTC. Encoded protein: CASSGGEGRGLWKETQYF.

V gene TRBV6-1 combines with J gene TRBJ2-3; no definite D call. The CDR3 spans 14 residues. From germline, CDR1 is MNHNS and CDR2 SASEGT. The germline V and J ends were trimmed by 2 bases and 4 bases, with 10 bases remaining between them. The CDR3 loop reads CASSELTIPDTQYF. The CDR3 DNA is TGTGCCAGCAGTGAACTGACAATCCCAGATACGCAGTATTTT.

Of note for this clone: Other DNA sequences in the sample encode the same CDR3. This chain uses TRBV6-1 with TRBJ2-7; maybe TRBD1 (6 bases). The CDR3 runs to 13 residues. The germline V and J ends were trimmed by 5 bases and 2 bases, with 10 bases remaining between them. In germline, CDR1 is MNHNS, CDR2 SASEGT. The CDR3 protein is CASSPRGPYEQYF. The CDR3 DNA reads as TGTGCCAGCAGTCCCAGGGGCCCCTACGAGCAGTACTTC.

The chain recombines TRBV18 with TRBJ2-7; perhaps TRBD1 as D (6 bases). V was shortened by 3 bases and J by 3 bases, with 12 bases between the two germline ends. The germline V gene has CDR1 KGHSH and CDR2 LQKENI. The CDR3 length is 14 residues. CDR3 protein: CASSPRDKDYEQYF. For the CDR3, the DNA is TGTGCCAGCTCACCCCGGGACAAGGACTACGAGCAGTACTTC.

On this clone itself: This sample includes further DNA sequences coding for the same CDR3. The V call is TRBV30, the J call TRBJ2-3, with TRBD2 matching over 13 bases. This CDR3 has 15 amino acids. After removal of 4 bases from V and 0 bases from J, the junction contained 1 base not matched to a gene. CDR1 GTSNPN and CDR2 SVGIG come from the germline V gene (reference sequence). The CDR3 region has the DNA TGTGCCTGGACACTAGCGGGAGGGAGCACAGATACGCAGTATTTT. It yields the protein CAWTLAGGSTDTQYF.

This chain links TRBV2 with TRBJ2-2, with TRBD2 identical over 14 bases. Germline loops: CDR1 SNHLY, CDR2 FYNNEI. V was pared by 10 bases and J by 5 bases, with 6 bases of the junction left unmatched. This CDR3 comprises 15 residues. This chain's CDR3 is CATRGLAGDTGELFF. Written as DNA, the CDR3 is TGTGCCACCCGGGGACTAGCGGGAGATACCGGGGAGCTGTTTTTT.

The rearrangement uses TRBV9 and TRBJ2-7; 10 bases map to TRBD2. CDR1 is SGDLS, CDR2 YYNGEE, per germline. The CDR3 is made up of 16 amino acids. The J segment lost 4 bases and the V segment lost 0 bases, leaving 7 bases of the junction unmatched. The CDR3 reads CASSVGLAGAEYEQYF. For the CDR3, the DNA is TGTGCCAGCAGCGTAGGGCTAGCGGGAGCGGAGTACGAGCAGTACTTC.

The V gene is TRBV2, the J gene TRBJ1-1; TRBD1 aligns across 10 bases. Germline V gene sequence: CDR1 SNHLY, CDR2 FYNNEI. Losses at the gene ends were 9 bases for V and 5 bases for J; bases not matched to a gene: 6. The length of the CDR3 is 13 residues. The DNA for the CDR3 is TGTGCCAGGCGAGACAGGGGGCCTACTGAAGCTTTCTTT. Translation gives CARRDRGPTEAFF.

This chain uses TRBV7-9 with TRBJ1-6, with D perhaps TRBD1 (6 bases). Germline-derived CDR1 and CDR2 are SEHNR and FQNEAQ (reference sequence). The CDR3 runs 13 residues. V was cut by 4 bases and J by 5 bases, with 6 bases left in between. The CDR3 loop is CASSWTDNSPLHF. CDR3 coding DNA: TGTGCCAGCAGCTGGACAGATAATTCACCCCTCCACTTT.